This T cell receptor (beta chain) was captured in a study of blood T cell repertoires in COVID-19. Whole-study context: Sample material is recorded as cDNA or gDNA derived from T cells, B-cell-depleted T cells, or PBMCs.

Germline V CDR1 and CDR2: SGHVS, FQNEAQ. V lost 3 bases and J lost 1, with 14 bases in between. This CDR3 is 16 amino acids long. Authors' methods: Estimates of nucleated cell counts were drawn from the amplification of reference gene primers. Profiling relied on immunoSEQ multiplex PCR, and the TCRdb table lists in-frame clones only, not all of them. V and J calls and clone size are given by that table; D and trimming were obtained from the DNA. The repertoire has 210,000 or so clones, around 80% of them found once; the top ten carry about 12%. This receptor was obtained from a woman aged 40 to 50 with acute or convalescent COVID-19. The chain couples TRBV7-8 to TRBJ2-3, with D perhaps matching TRBD2 (5 bases). The specimen sequenced was peripheral blood. The CDR3 here is CASSLGPFGGTDTQYF. The CDR3 nucleotides are TGTGCCAGCAGCTTGGGCCCTTTCGGGGGCACAGATACGCAGTATTTT.